This TCR beta chain was sequenced for a study of CD8+ T cells in alopecia areata. The CDR3 length is 15 residues. Germline-derived CDR1 and CDR2 are MGHDK and SYGVNS. V was trimmed by 3 bases and J by 5 bases, leaving 16 bases between them. cDNA prepared by RNA extraction and subsequent reverse transcription served as the template for sequencing. Profiled with immunoSEQ multiplex PCR; TCRdb holds only in-frame clones, not every one. This table holds 75,000 to 80,000 clones, approximately 72% found once. Treatment here: oral pan-JAK inhibitor, 5-10 mg twice daily. This chain joins TRBV25-1 and TRBJ2-5; D is unresolved. The specimen comprised CD8+ T cells sorted from blood, sampled at week 24, from a patient treated with tofacitinib. This receptor was identified in a human donor with alopecia areata. CDR3 residues: CASSDPIFRSETQYF. For the CDR3, the DNA is TGTGCCAGCAGTGATCCAATATTCAGGTCCGAGACCCAGTACTTC.